This T cell receptor (beta chain) was identified in a study of Tregs in tolerant kidney transplant recipients. In regard to this clone: Its antigen is not identified.

Study results and caveats: Validation in larger populations is needed because few patients were studied.

Germline assignment: CDR1 LNHDA and CDR2 SQIVND (reference sequence). This CDR3 is built from 12 residues. V lost 4 bases to trimming and J lost 0 bases, with 3 bases between them. Data came from immunoSEQ multiplex PCR; TCRdb stores just in-frame clones and leaves some out. This sample has about 240,000 clones, with 84% found just once. Sequencing input: CD4+ T cells from blood. The TCR sequence derives from a human donor in good health. The chain combines TRBV19 with TRBJ2-5; D remains unclear. Here the CDR3 reads CASSRDQETQYF. The CDR3 coding sequence is TGTGCCAGTAGTAGGGACCAAGAGACCCAGTACTTC.